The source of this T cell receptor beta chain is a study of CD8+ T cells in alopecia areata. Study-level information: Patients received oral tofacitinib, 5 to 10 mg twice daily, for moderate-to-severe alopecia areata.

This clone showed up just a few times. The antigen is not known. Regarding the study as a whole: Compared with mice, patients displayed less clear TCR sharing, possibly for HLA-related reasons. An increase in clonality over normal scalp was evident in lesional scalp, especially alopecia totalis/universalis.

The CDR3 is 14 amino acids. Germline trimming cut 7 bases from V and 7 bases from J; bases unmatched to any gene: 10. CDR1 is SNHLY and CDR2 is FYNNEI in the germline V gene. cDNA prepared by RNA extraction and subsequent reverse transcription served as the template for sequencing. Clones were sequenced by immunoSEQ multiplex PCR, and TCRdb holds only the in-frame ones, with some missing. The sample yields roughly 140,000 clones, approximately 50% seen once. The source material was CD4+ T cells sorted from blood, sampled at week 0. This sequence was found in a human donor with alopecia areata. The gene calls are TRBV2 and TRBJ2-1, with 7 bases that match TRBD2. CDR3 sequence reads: CASIRLAVGNEQFF. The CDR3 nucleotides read TGTGCCAGCATAAGGCTAGCGGTGGGGAATGAGCAGTTCTTC.